The 26 T cell receptor beta chains presented below share a single source sample, sequenced in a study of blood T cell repertoires in COVID-19. Clones were sequenced by immunoSEQ multiplex PCR, and TCRdb holds only the in-frame ones, with some missing. The sample has about 170,000 clones; 82% are singletons. Sequencing used peripheral blood. The origin of the receptors is a woman aged 80 or older with active or convalescent COVID-19.

V and J are TRBV5-1 and TRBJ1-4, with D uncertain. From germline, CDR1 is SGHRS and CDR2 YFSETQ. The CDR3 contains 13 residues. The ends were cut back, 5 bases at V and 7 bases at J, with 12 bases in the middle. The chain's CDR3 is CASRPPAGEKLFF. CDR3 nucleotide sequence: TGCGCCAGCAGGCCGCCCGCGGGTGAAAAACTGTTTTTT.

The chain couples TRBV3-1 (or the pseudogene TRBV3-2) to TRBJ1-1; D is ambiguous. Germline assignment: CDR1 LGHDT and CDR2 YNNKEL (reference sequence). Between the trimmed V and J ends, which lost 6 bases and 0 bases, there was a span of 11 bases. The CDR3 sequence is 14 residues long. CDR3 bases: TGTGCCAGCAGGGGTAGAGACATGAACACTGAAGCTTTCTTT. Its protein is CASRGRDMNTEAFF.

This clone occurred a few times. CDR3 nucleotide sequence: TGTGCCAGCAGTCCGGACAGAGACTATGGCTACACCTTC. Protein: CASSPDRDYGYTF. The chain recombines TRBV27 with TRBJ1-2, with D perhaps matching TRBD1 (6 bases). Germline V gene data show CDR1 as MNHEY and CDR2 as SMNVEV (reference sequence). The CDR3 covers 13 residues. V lost 5 bases, J lost 3 bases, and 10 bases lay in between.

The chain carries TRBV7-3 and TRBJ1-1; 9 positions match TRBD1. This CDR3 contains 16 residues. The junction had 7 bases not matched to a gene; V was cut back by 4 bases and J by 1 base. CDR1 is SGHTA and CDR2 is FQGTGA in the germline V gene. CDR3 nucleotides: TGTGCCAGCAGCTACACAGGGGGCAGCCCGAACACTGAAGCTTTCTTT. Its translation: CASSYTGGSPNTEAFF.

The chain uses TRBV6-6 and TRBJ2-1; 9 nucleotides agree with TRBD1. Losses at the gene ends were 6 bases for V and 3 bases for J; bases not matched to a gene: 6. This CDR3 is 15 amino acids long. CDR1 and CDR2 from the germline V gene are MNHNY and SVGAGI (reference sequence). The CDR3 DNA is TGTGCCAGCAGCTTACCGGGACAGGGCTACAATGAGCAGTTCTTC. Amino acid sequence: CASSLPGQGYNEQFF.

The V call is TRBV6-1, the J call TRBJ1-5; TRBD1 matches at 9 bases. The CDR3 totals 16 residues. Germline V gene data show CDR1 as MNHNS and CDR2 as SASEGT. V lost 4 bases, J lost 5 bases, and 9 bases stayed unmatched. In nucleotides, the CDR3 is TGTGCCAGCAGTGTTTTGAAGACAGGGGGATATCAGCCCCAGCATTTT. Residues: CASSVLKTGGYQPQHF.

V gene TRBV5-1 combines with J gene TRBJ2-3; 8 bases map to TRBD2. Trimming cost V 9 bases and J 4 bases; bases outside gene matches: 10. In germline, CDR1 is SGHRS, CDR2 YFSETQ. The CDR3 extends over 14 amino acids. CDR3 loop: CATHSGISADTQYF. The CDR3 nucleotides read TGCGCCACCCATAGCGGGATCAGCGCAGATACGCAGTATTTT.

This clone came up once. The chain has TRBV10-3 and TRBJ2-1; TRBD2 matches at 13 bases. The CDR3 consists of 15 residues. Germline V lookup: CDR1 ENHRY, CDR2 SYGVKD. Unmatched junction bases numbered 3, after V lost 4 bases and J lost 6 bases. The CDR3 region is CAISGGLAGVNEQFF. CDR3 DNA: TGTGCCATCAGTGGAGGACTAGCGGGAGTCAATGAGCAGTTCTTC.

This clone came up many times. The chain has TRBV9 and TRBJ2-1, with 13 positions matching TRBD2. CDR3 length: 17 residues. V lost 4 bases to trimming and J lost 5 bases; unmatched junction nucleotides: 9. Germline V gene sequence: CDR1 SGDLS, CDR2 YYNGEE. In DNA, the CDR3 is TGTGCCAGCAGCCCGGCCTTACTAGCGGGAGGGGACAATGAGCAGTTCTTC. It codes for CASSPALLAGGDNEQFF.

This clone was counted once. Because the CDR3's place on the DNA is in doubt, the DNA is left out and the CDR3 is given as listed by TCRdb. The J gene is TRBJ2-3, the V gene TRBV9; the table's D gene call, TRBD2, was not cross checked with the DNA. Ends included, the CDR3 has 16 residues. Germline loops: CDR1 SGDLS, CDR2 YYNGEE. The CDR3 is CASSVGPGEGVDTQYF.

The chain joins TRBV27 to TRBJ2-2, with 7 bases lining up with TRBD1. The CDR3 contains 17 residues. Germline V gene data show CDR1 as MNHEY and CDR2 as SMNVEV (reference sequence). V lost 2 bases to trimming and J lost 6 bases; unmatched junction nucleotides: 12. The CDR3 here is CASSLVSNRGRAGELFF. The CDR3 DNA reads as TGTGCCAGCAGTTTAGTAAGCAACAGGGGAAGGGCCGGGGAGCTGTTTTTT.

This chain connects TRBV2 to TRBJ2-1; 10 bases match TRBD2. Germline assignment: CDR1 SNHLY and CDR2 FYNNEI. CDR3 size: 15 residues. Unmatched junction bases numbered 10, after V lost 7 bases and J lost 7 bases. The CDR3 spells CASKTTSGRDNEQFF. The CDR3 DNA sequence: TGTGCCAGCAAAACAACCAGCGGGAGGGATAATGAGCAGTTCTTC.

The V and J genes are TRBV19 and TRBJ1-2; D is possibly TRBD1 (5 bases). V was pared by 4 bases and J by 5 bases, with 17 bases between. Looked up from germline, CDR1 is LNHDA and CDR2 is SQIVND (reference sequence). This CDR3 comprises 15 residues. In DNA, the CDR3 is TGTGCCAGTAGTACGGACACTGTCAATCCTTATGGCTACACCTTC. It is translated as CASSTDTVNPYGYTF.

This clone was observed once. The genes are TRBV9 and TRBJ2-3, with 11 bases identical to TRBD2. The CDR3 covers 16 residues. The V gene's germline CDR1 is SGDLS and CDR2 YYNGEE. The ends lost 0 bases at V and 3 bases at J; junction bases unmatched: 3. The DNA for the CDR3 is TGTGCCAGCAGCGTAGCATGGACTAGCGGGACAGATACGCAGTATTTT. Its translation is CASSVAWTSGTDTQYF.

J is TRBJ2-1 and V is TRBV18, with a weak D call TRBD2 (5 bases). Per germline, CDR1 KGHSH and CDR2 LQKENI. This CDR3 region has 13 residues. V was trimmed by 6 bases and J by 4 bases, leaving 10 bases between them. The CDR3 sequence: CASSEAAYNEQFF. CDR3 nucleotides: TGTGCCAGCTCCGAAGCGGCGTACAATGAGCAGTTCTTC.

The V gene is TRBV5-1, the J gene TRBJ1-1; D is perhaps TRBD1 (5 bases). CDR1 is SGHRS, CDR2 YFSETQ, per germline. This CDR3 is built from 15 residues. V was cut by 0 bases and J by 5 bases, with 14 bases left in between. CDR3 loop: CASSLAPGLRTEAFF. CDR3 nucleotides: TGCGCCAGCAGCTTGGCCCCAGGGCTGCGAACTGAAGCTTTCTTT.

This clone was seen only once. The chain recombines TRBV5-4 with TRBJ1-2; TRBD1 is a possible D gene (5 bases). The CDR3 is 14 amino acids. Trimming removed 4 bases from V and 4 bases from J, with 14 bases in between. Germline V lookup: CDR1 SGHNT, CDR2 YYREEE (reference sequence). The CDR3 DNA is TGTGCCAGCAGCACGGACGGGGGGGGCTATGGCTACACCTTC. Translation: CASSTDGGGYGYTF.

The V call is TRBV9, the J call TRBJ2-2; 7 bases are a match to TRBD1. Trimming took 3 bases from V and 5 from J; bases not matched to a gene: 16. The CDR3 covers 18 residues. Germline V gives CDR1 SGDLS, CDR2 YYNGEE. The CDR3 region is CASSGTLSTGARTGELFF. CDR3 sequence (DNA): TGTGCCAGCAGCGGGACCTTATCTACAGGGGCGCGTACCGGGGAGCTGTTTTTT.

The rearrangement joins TRBV3-1 (or the pseudogene TRBV3-2) to TRBJ2-2, with 9 bases fitting TRBD1. Germline V gene lookup returns CDR1 LGHDT and CDR2 YNNKEL (reference sequence). CDR3 size: 15 residues. With 6 bases clipped from V and 4 bases from J, the junction kept 6 bases outside the gene matches. For the CDR3, the DNA is TGTGCCAGCAGTCGGACAGGGGCCCTCACCGGGGAGCTGTTTTTT. It encodes CASSRTGALTGELFF.

The J gene is TRBJ2-7, the V gene TRBV24-1; TRBD1 matches 7 bases. This CDR3 comprises 16 residues. Per the germline V gene, CDR1 is KGHDR and CDR2 is SFDVKD. With 4 bases clipped from V and 6 bases from J, the junction kept 14 bases outside the gene matches. CDR3 coding DNA: TGTGCCACCAGTGACCCTAAAGGGGGCAACCCCACCGAGCAGTACTTC. As protein: CATSDPKGGNPTEQYF.

The rearrangement joins TRBV4-1 to TRBJ1-5; a possible D gene is TRBD1 (5 bases). Trimming took 1 base from V and 5 from J, leaving 12 bases between them. Per the germline V gene, CDR1 is MGHRA and CDR2 is YSYEKL. This CDR3 has 15 amino acids. Written as DNA, the CDR3 is TGCGCCAGCAGCCAAGGGACCTCGGGGGATCAGCCCCAGCATTTT. This sequence encodes CASSQGTSGDQPQHF.

The chain has TRBV6-5 and TRBJ2-7, with a possible D match to TRBD2 (5 bases). The V gene's germline CDR1 is MNHEY and CDR2 SVGAGI. Trimming left V 4 bases short and J 1 base short, with 8 bases between. The CDR3 runs 13 residues. CDR3 residues: CASSSWESYEQYF. Here the CDR3 DNA reads TGTGCCAGCAGTTCGTGGGAGTCCTACGAGCAGTACTTC.

The chain recombines TRBV6-1 with TRBJ2-7, with 7 positions matching TRBD2. This CDR3 comprises 13 residues. Germline values: CDR1 MNHNS, CDR2 SASEGT. With V trimmed by 8 bases and J by 5 bases, 9 bases remained unmatched. In DNA form, the CDR3 reads TGTGCCAGCTTGTTGGAGCGGGATCACGAGCAGTACTTC. Translating gives CASLLERDHEQYF.

This clone came up a few times. This chain joins TRBV21-1 and TRBJ1-6; TRBD1 is the table's D call, not checked against the DNA. TRBV21-1 is a known pseudogene. The CDR3 length is 13 residues. CDR3 DNA: TGTGCCAGCGACAGGCAGGGCGGCTCACCCCTCCACTTT. Its translation: CASDRQGGSPLHF.

J is TRBJ1-2 and V is TRBV18; 9 bases map to TRBD1. The ends lost 3 bases at V and 3 bases at J; junction bases unmatched: 11. This CDR3 contains 17 residues. The germline CDR1 and CDR2 sequences are KGHSH and LQKENI. The CDR3 DNA reads TGTGCCAGCTCACCCCCGACGCACAGGGGGCAAGACTATGGCTACACCTTC. It specifies CASSPPTHRGQDYGYTF.

The rearrangement links TRBV7-7 to TRBJ1-5; 8 nucleotides align to TRBD1. Looked up from germline, CDR1 is SSHAT and CDR2 is FNYEAQ (reference sequence). The CDR3 runs 15 residues. With V trimmed by 5 bases and J by 4 bases, 7 bases remained unmatched. The CDR3 DNA follows: TGTGCCAGCAGCCCCGGACAGGGAAAGAATCAGCCCCAGCATTTT. Translation gives CASSPGQGKNQPQHF. The entire variable domain, with the rest obtained from reference TRBV7-7 and TRBJ1-5, is as follows: GAGVSQSPRYKVTKRGQDVTLRCDPISSHATLYWYQQALGQGPEFLTYFNYEAQPDKSGLPSDRFSAERPEGSISTLTIQRTEQRDSAMYRCASSPGQGKNQPQHFGDGTRLSIL.